Listed below are T cell receptor beta chains from one sample, sequenced in a study of blood T cell repertoires in COVID-19. Sequencing used immunoSEQ multiplex PCR; TCRdb keeps in-frame clones, though not all of them. There are 200,000 to 300,000 clones in the sample; roughly 90% occur only once, and about 2% lies in the top ten. The sample consisted of peripheral blood. The receptors originated from a man aged 25-45 years with active or convalescent COVID-19. Both conserved end residues are part of each CDR3. The D gene is left open where the match is weak. Size tells how often a clone was seen (once, few, many) or the class of an expanded clone, and some rows leave it out.

>TRBJ1-5|TRBD1|TRBV19|few
CASSIWTGPSSNQPQHF
TGTGCCAGTAGTATATGGACAGGCCCTAGCAGCAATCAGCCCCAGCATTTT
>TRBJ1-6|TRBD1|TRBV6-6|.
CASSYQGANSPLHF
TGTGCCAGCAGTTACCAGGGGGCAAATTCACCCCTCCACTTT
>TRBJ1-4|.|TRBV6-5|once
CASSPWSGANEKLFF
TGTGCCAGCAGTCCCTGGAGTGGCGCTAATGAAAAACTGTTTTTT
>TRBJ1-6|TRBD1|TRBV12-3/TRBV12-4|.
CASSGQGGKPLHF
TGTGCCAGCAGCGGACAGGGGGGGAAACCCCTCCACTTT
>TRBJ2-1|TRBD1|TRBV24-1|many
CATRGGQGFDNEQFF
TGTGCCACCAGGGGGGGACAGGGGTTCGACAATGAGCAGTTCTTC
>TRBJ1-1|.|TRBV7-3|.
CASSLSQVRNTEAFF
TGTGCCAGCAGCTTAAGTCAGGTACGGAACACTGAAGCTTTCTTT
>TRBJ1-3|.|TRBV6-6|.
CASSYSMRNAGNTIYF
TGTGCCAGCAGTTACTCGATGAGGAACGCTGGAAACACCATATATTTT
>TRBJ1-4|TRBD1|TRBV7-2|.
CASSPGQGGEKLFF
TGTGCCAGCAGCCCGGGACAGGGTGGTGAAAAACTGTTTTTT
>TRBJ1-2|.|TRBV5-6|.
CASSWGGAYGYTF
TGTGCCAGCAGCTGGGGCGGAGCCTATGGCTACACCTTC
>TRBJ2-7|TRBD1|TRBV30|.
CAWTRDSSYEQYF
TGTGCCTGGACCCGGGACAGCTCCTACGAGCAGTACTTC
>TRBJ1-2|TRBD1|TRBV4-2|.
CASSPDRGNGYTF
TGTGCCAGCAGCCCCGACAGGGGGAACGGCTACACCTTC
>TRBJ1-4|TRBD1|TRBV4-1|.
CASGTGNEKLFF
TGCGCCAGCGGGACAGGGAATGAAAAACTGTTTTTT
>TRBJ2-6|TRBD2|TRBV3-1/TRBV3-2|.
CASSQDPAGGPTNAGANVLTF
TGTGCCAGCAGCCAAGATCCGGCGGGGGGGCCTACTAATGCTGGGGCCAACGTCCTGACTTTC
>TRBJ2-7|TRBD2|TRBV3-1/TRBV3-2|.
CASSQVSRGGAYEQYF
TGTGCCAGCAGCCAAGTCTCACGTGGGGGGGCCTACGAGCAGTACTTC
>TRBJ1-2|.|TRBV6-5|.
CASSYSSGGSNGYTF
TGTGCCAGCAGTTACTCTTCGGGGGGATCTAATGGCTACACCTTC
>TRBJ1-2|TRBD1|TRBV5-5|.
CASSLERTGTYGYTF
TGTGCCAGCAGCTTGGAACGGACAGGGACCTATGGCTACACCTTC
>TRBJ2-7|.|TRBV3-1/TRBV3-2|.
CASSQRLREQYF
TGTGCCAGCAGCCAACGCCTCCGGGAGCAGTACTTC
>TRBJ2-7|.|TRBV6-1|.
CASSESPGTYEQYF
TGTGCCAGCAGTGAATCCCCGGGAACCTACGAGCAGTACTTC
>TRBJ2-3|TRBD2|TRBV4-3|.
CASSQLAGGLSGTDTQYF
TGCGCCAGCAGCCAGCTAGCGGGGGGGCTTTCTGGCACAGATACGCAGTATTTT
>TRBJ2-1|TRBD1|TRBV15|.
CATSRDIAGGSYNEQFF
TGTGCCACCAGCAGAGATATCGCAGGGGGCTCCTACAATGAGCAGTTCTTC
>TRBJ2-3|.|TRBV9|.
CASSVGGTDTQYF
TGTGCCAGCAGCGTGGGAGGCACAGATACGCAGTATTTT
>TRBJ2-6|.|TRBV5-3|.
CARSLDPGFLLGGANVLTF
TGTGCCAGAAGCTTGGACCCAGGGTTCTTGCTCGGAGGGGCCAACGTCCTGACTTTC
>TRBJ1-1|.|TRBV7-8|.
CASSSGVLAFF
TGTGCCAGCAGCTCGGGGGTCTTAGCTTTCTTT
>TRBJ2-2|.|TRBV5-1|.
CASSWTADTGELFF
TGCGCCAGCAGCTGGACAGCGGACACCGGGGAGCTGTTTTTT
>TRBJ1-2|.|TRBV18|.
CASSPLLQGIDNGYTF
TGTGCCAGCTCACCATTATTGCAGGGGATAGACAATGGCTACACCTTC
>TRBJ1-2|TRBD1|TRBV27|.
CASSSLATGQALNYGYTF
TGTGCCAGCAGTTCTTTGGCTACCGGACAGGCCTTAAACTATGGCTACACCTTC
>TRBJ2-7|TRBD1|TRBV25-1|few
CASGDRGSSFEQYF
TGTGCCAGCGGGGACAGGGGCAGTTCTTTCGAGCAGTACTTC
>TRBJ2-2|.|TRBV6-4|few
CASSWRVNTGELFF
TGTGCCAGCAGCTGGAGGGTGAACACCGGGGAGCTGTTTTTT
>TRBJ2-1|TRBD2|TRBV19|few
CASRPAGGNSRGEQFF
TGTGCCAGTAGACCAGCGGGGGGCAATTCTCGGGGTGAGCAGTTCTTC
>TRBJ1-5|.|TRBV2|many
CASRVRGSNQPQHF
TGTGCCAGCAGAGTTAGAGGTAGCAATCAGCCCCAGCATTTT
>TRBJ2-2|.|TRBV5-1|.
CASSVRDTGELFF
TGCGCCAGCAGCGTGAGGGACACCGGGGAGCTGTTTTTT
>TRBJ1-1|.|TRBV19|few
CASSIGTTNTEAFF
TGTGCCAGTAGTATCGGGACAACGAACACTGAAGCTTTCTTT
>TRBJ2-7|.|TRBV6-6|.
CASSRRDYEQYF
TGTGCCAGCAGTCGACGAGACTACGAGCAGTACTTC
>TRBJ1-2|.|TRBV20-1|.
CSAILGYGYTF
TGCAGTGCTATTCTAGGCTATGGCTACACCTTC
>TRBJ1-6|.|TRBV4-1|.
CASSQDGLDSPLHF
TGCGCCAGCAGCCAAGATGGACTTGATTCACCCCTCCACTTT
>TRBJ1-2|.|TRBV5-4|.
CASTWGVGGGYTF
TGTGCCAGCACCTGGGGCGTAGGGGGTGGCTACACCTTC
>TRBJ2-3|.|TRBV20-1|.
CSATDRYRQWGTDTQYF
TGCAGTGCTACTGACAGGTATCGTCAATGGGGCACAGATACGCAGTATTTT
>TRBJ1-6|.|TRBV3-1/TRBV3-2|.
CASSQVVTDNSPLHF
TGTGCCAGCAGCCAAGTAGTAACAGATAATTCACCCCTCCACTTT
>TRBJ1-6|TRBD1|TRBV7-8|.
CASSPNKGGQIYNSPLHF
TGTGCCAGCAGCCCAAATAAAGGGGGACAGATTTATAATTCACCCCTCCACTTT
>TRBJ1-3|.|TRBV4-3|.
CASSQGPSLPGNTIYF
TGCGCCAGCAGCCAAGGTCCGAGTTTACCTGGAAACACCATATATTTT
>TRBJ1-1|TRBD1|TRBV7-8|once
CASSLRQGVTEAFF
TGTGCCAGCAGCTTACGACAGGGTGTAACTGAAGCTTTCTTT
>TRBJ1-2|.|TRBV3-1/TRBV3-2|.
CASSQVAGHGYTF
TGTGCCAGCAGCCAGGTTGCAGGTCATGGCTACACCTTC
>TRBJ1-1|.|TRBV6-5|.
CASSYIGDTEAFF
TGTGCCAGCAGTTACATAGGGGACACTGAAGCTTTCTTT
>TRBJ1-1|.|TRBV5-4|.
CASSWLDSNTEAFF
TGTGCCAGCAGCTGGCTGGACAGCAACACTGAAGCTTTCTTT
>TRBJ2-3|.|TRBV14|.
CASSQGIGVSRDTQYF
TGTGCCAGCAGCCAAGGGATAGGGGTATCCAGGGATACGCAGTATTTT
>TRBJ2-5|TRBD1|TRBV15|.
CATSTRQGVSGETQYF
TGTGCCACCAGCACCAGACAGGGGGTATCTGGGGAGACCCAGTACTTC
>TRBJ2-7|TRBD1|TRBV13|.
CASRAPTGLSYEQYF
TGTGCCAGCAGGGCACCGACAGGGCTCTCCTACGAGCAGTACTTC
>TRBJ2-5|TRBD2|TRBV28|.
CASSPWTSEETQYF
TGTGCCAGCAGCCCCTGGACTAGCGAAGAGACCCAGTACTTC
>TRBJ2-7|TRBD2|TRBV4-2|few
CASSQSSGGAGEQYF
TGTGCCAGCAGCCAATCTAGCGGGGGGGCCGGGGAGCAGTACTTC